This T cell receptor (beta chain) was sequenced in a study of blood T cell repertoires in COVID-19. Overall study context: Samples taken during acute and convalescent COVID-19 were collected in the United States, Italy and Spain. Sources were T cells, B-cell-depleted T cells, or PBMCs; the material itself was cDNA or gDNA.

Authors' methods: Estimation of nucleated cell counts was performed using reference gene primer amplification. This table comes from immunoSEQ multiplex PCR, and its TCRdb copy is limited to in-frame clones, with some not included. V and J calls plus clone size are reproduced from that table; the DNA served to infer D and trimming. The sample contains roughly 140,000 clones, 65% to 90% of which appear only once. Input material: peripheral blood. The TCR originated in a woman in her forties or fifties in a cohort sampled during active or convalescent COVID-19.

As DNA, the CDR3 is TGTGCCAGCAGTTACTCCCGACAGGACCACAACTATGGCTACACCTTC. This translates into CASSYSRQDHNYGYTF. This chain uses TRBV6-5 with TRBJ1-2; D is possibly TRBD1 (6 bases). This CDR3 contains 16 residues. The germline V gene encodes CDR1 MNHEY and CDR2 SVGAGI. V was shortened by 0 bases and J by 2 bases, with 13 bases between the two germline ends.